This T cell receptor (beta chain) was obtained from a study of blood T cell repertoires in COVID-19. Whole-study context: The United States, Italy and Spain provided the acute and convalescent COVID-19 samples.

Germline CDR1 WSHSY, CDR2 SAAADI. The V gene end was trimmed by 6 bases and the J gene end by 10 bases; junction bases not matched to a gene: 9. The length of the CDR3 is 13 residues. Measured with immunoSEQ multiplex PCR; TCRdb has only the in-frame clones, and not every one. The data contain under 35,000 clones, roughly 88% of them singletons. This receptor was taken from a human donor in a cohort sampled during active COVID-19. Sequencing was performed on peripheral blood. The rearrangement uses TRBV10-2 and TRBJ2-1, with 7 bases identical to TRBD1. CDR3 protein: CASRGTVLLEQFF. CDR3 DNA sequence: TGCGCCAGCAGGGGGACAGTTCTCCTCGAGCAGTTCTTC.